The rows below give T cell receptor beta chains drawn from one sample of a study of shared clonotypes between healthy human individuals. The repertoire was sequenced with immunoSEQ multiplex PCR; TCRdb's copy has only in-frame clones and lacks some. In the table there are about 1.1 million clones, around three quarters of which are singletons. The sequencing sample was made of memory CD4+ T cells from PBMCs. Every receptor here comes from a man between 18 and 35 years old in good health. Some clones in this sample may be carry-over from other donors' samples. The CDR3 runs from the conserved cysteine through the conserved F or W. A D gene is named only where the DNA matches it firmly. Only part of the rows carry a size: once, few, many, or a class if the clone is expanded.

CDR3: CASSPPGTRIYNEQFF; DNA: TGTGCCAGCTCCCCACCCGGGACTAGGATCTACAATGAGCAGTTCTTC; J: TRBJ2-1; size: -; D: TRBD2; V: TRBV18
CDR3: CASSSGDSLYGYTF; DNA: TGCGCCAGCAGCTCAGGGGACAGCCTCTATGGCTACACCTTC; J: TRBJ1-2; size: -; D: TRBD1; V: TRBV5-1
CDR3: CASSLVSVANTGELFF; DNA: TGTGCCAGCAGCTTAGTATCGGTCGCGAACACCGGGGAGCTGTTTTTT; J: TRBJ2-2; size: -; D: -; V: TRBV7-2
CDR3: CASSPSGRARDTQYF; DNA: TGTGCCAGCAGTCCTAGCGGGAGGGCCAGAGATACGCAGTATTTT; J: TRBJ2-3; size: -; D: TRBD2; V: TRBV28
CDR3: CASSRLQGDGKGEQYF; DNA: TGCGCCAGCAGCAGGCTGCAGGGGGACGGAAAGGGGGAGCAGTACTTC; J: TRBJ2-7; size: -; D: TRBD1; V: TRBV5-1
CDR3: CASSFNYRADTQYF; DNA: TGCGCCAGCAGCTTTAACTACAGGGCAGATACGCAGTATTTT; J: TRBJ2-3; size: many; D: -; V: TRBV5-1
CDR3: CAISERTSVSNTGELFF; DNA: TGTGCCATCAGTGAACGGACTAGCGTCTCGAACACCGGGGAGCTGTTTTTT; J: TRBJ2-2; size: -; D: TRBD2; V: TRBV10-3
CDR3: CASSWSPGLAGLQETQYF; DNA: TGTGCCAGCAGCTGGAGCCCGGGACTAGCGGGCCTCCAAGAGACCCAGTACTTC; J: TRBJ2-5; size: many; D: TRBD2; V: TRBV11-2
CDR3: CASSPDRGQETQYF; DNA: TGTGCCAGCAGCCCCGACAGGGGCCAAGAGACCCAGTACTTC; J: TRBJ2-5; size: -; D: TRBD1; V: TRBV7-2
CDR3: CASLSLTGGSGGYTF; DNA: TGTGCCAGCCTTTCACTTACAGGGGGCTCAGGTGGCTACACCTTC; J: TRBJ1-2; size: -; D: TRBD1; V: TRBV28
CDR3: CASSRPGQTYEQYF; DNA: TGCGCCAGCAGCCGTCCGGGACAGACCTACGAGCAGTACTTC; J: TRBJ2-7; size: -; D: TRBD1; V: TRBV4-1
CDR3: CAFGGADRETQYF; DNA: TGTGCCTTCGGGGGCGCGGATCGGGAGACCCAGTACTTC; J: TRBJ2-5; size: -; D: -; V: TRBV6-1
CDR3: CASSFGGQGYETQYF; DNA: TGTGCCAGCAGCTTCGGGGGACAGGGATACGAGACCCAGTACTTC; J: TRBJ2-5; size: -; D: TRBD1; V: TRBV5-4
CDR3: CSVGVTVQETQYF; DNA: TGCAGCGTTGGGGTGACAGTCCAAGAGACCCAGTACTTC; J: TRBJ2-5; size: -; D: -; V: TRBV29-1
CDR3: CASNPGQYSNQPQHF; DNA: TGTGCCAGCAACCCGGGGCAGTATAGCAATCAGCCCCAGCATTTT; J: TRBJ1-5; size: -; D: -; V: TRBV6-1
CDR3: CASSLGLAGGQETQYF; DNA: TGTGCCAGCAGCTTAGGACTAGCGGGAGGCCAAGAGACCCAGTACTTC; J: TRBJ2-5; size: -; D: TRBD2; V: TRBV11-1
CDR3: CASRLSSGVRADTQYF; DNA: TGTGCCAGCAGACTTTCTAGCGGGGTCCGGGCAGATACGCAGTATTTT; J: TRBJ2-3; size: -; D: TRBD2; V: TRBV2
CDR3: CASQRGNTEAFF; DNA: TGTGCCAGCCAAAGGGGCAACACTGAAGCTTTCTTT; J: TRBJ1-1; size: -; D: -; V: TRBV2
CDR3: CASSYWTGRRYEQYF; DNA: TGTGCCAGCAGTTACTGGACAGGACGGCGCTACGAGCAGTACTTC; J: TRBJ2-7; size: -; D: TRBD1; V: TRBV27
CDR3: CASSSGAGGQGPETQYF; DNA: TGCGCCAGCAGCTCCGGGGCGGGAGGACAAGGGCCTGAGACCCAGTACTTC; J: TRBJ2-5; size: -; D: TRBD2; V: TRBV5-1
CDR3: CASSRWDGGNTEAFF; DNA: TGCGCCAGCAGCCGGTGGGATGGGGGGAACACTGAAGCTTTCTTT; J: TRBJ1-1; size: few; D: -; V: TRBV4-1
CDR3: CASSPPGRGLNYGYTF; DNA: TGTGCCAGCTCACCACCGGGCAGGGGCCTAAACTATGGCTACACCTTC; J: TRBJ1-2; size: -; D: -; V: TRBV18
CDR3: CASSLMTSSSGELFF; DNA: TGTGCCAGCAGCTTGATGACCTCGTCTTCCGGGGAGCTGTTTTTT; J: TRBJ2-2; size: -; D: -; V: TRBV5-4
CDR3: CAISEYVGGRQPQHF; DNA: TGTGCCATCAGTGAGTATGTCGGGGGTCGGCAGCCCCAGCATTTT; J: TRBJ1-5; size: -; D: -; V: TRBV10-3
CDR3: CASTRLAGEVEQFF; DNA: TGCGCCAGCACTCGACTAGCGGGAGAGGTTGAGCAGTTCTTC; J: TRBJ2-1; size: -; D: TRBD2; V: TRBV5-1
CDR3: CASSLVSRGREKLFF; DNA: TGTGCCAGCAGCTTAGTCAGCAGGGGGCGCGAAAAACTGTTTTTT; J: TRBJ1-4; size: -; D: TRBD1; V: TRBV7-9
CDR3: CASSSRTSGRPDTQYF; DNA: TGTGCCAGCAGTTCGAGGACTAGCGGGAGGCCAGATACGCAGTATTTT; J: TRBJ2-3; size: -; D: TRBD2; V: TRBV6-5
CDR3: CASSDPPGTGSGYGYTF; DNA: TGTGCCAGCAGTGACCCCCCCGGGACAGGGTCAGGCTATGGCTACACCTTC; J: TRBJ1-2; size: few; D: TRBD1; V: TRBV2
CDR3: CASSPTRGTYEQYF; DNA: TGTGCCAGCAGCCCCACTAGGGGAACCTACGAGCAGTACTTC; J: TRBJ2-7; size: few; D: -; V: TRBV6-5
CDR3: CASSIIANYGYTF; DNA: TGTGCCAGTAGTATTATAGCTAACTATGGCTACACCTTC; J: TRBJ1-2; size: many; D: -; V: TRBV19
CDR3: CSVEKAGTEQFF; DNA: TGCAGCGTTGAAAAGGCGGGAACTGAGCAGTTCTTC; J: TRBJ2-1; size: -; D: -; V: TRBV29-1
CDR3: CASTVWGDRRTQYF; DNA: TGTGCCAGCACCGTTTGGGGAGACCGGCGTACGCAGTATTTT; J: TRBJ2-3; size: -; D: -; V: TRBV25-1
CDR3: CASSQGRQETQYF; DNA: TGTGCCAGCTCACAGGGGCGCCAAGAGACCCAGTACTTC; J: TRBJ2-5; size: -; D: -; V: TRBV18
CDR3: CASSRQGNTEAFF; DNA: TGTGCCAGCAGCCGTCAGGGGAACACTGAAGCTTTCTTT; J: TRBJ1-1; size: many; D: -; V: TRBV16
CDR3: CASRRNRDRVGELFF; DNA: TGCGCCAGCAGAAGGAACCGGGACAGGGTCGGGGAGCTGTTTTTT; J: TRBJ2-2; size: few; D: TRBD1; V: TRBV5-1
CDR3: CASSQDPPGQILDTQYF; DNA: TGCGCCAGCAGCCAAGACCCCCCGGGACAGATTTTAGATACGCAGTATTTT; J: TRBJ2-3; size: once; D: TRBD1; V: TRBV4-1
CDR3: CASSPQGRNIQYF; DNA: TGTGCCAGCTCCCCCCAGGGTCGAAACATTCAGTACTTC; J: TRBJ2-4; size: -; D: -; V: TRBV18
CDR3: CASSPRLGSEETQYF; DNA: TGCGCCAGCAGCCCGCGGCTGGGGTCCGAAGAGACCCAGTACTTC; J: TRBJ2-5; size: -; D: -; V: TRBV5-1
CDR3: CASSLSGRTAEAFF; DNA: TGTGCCAGCAGTTTATCGGGAAGGACGGCTGAAGCTTTCTTT; J: TRBJ1-1; size: -; D: -; V: TRBV27
CDR3: CASSPDRDGKLFF; DNA: TGTGCCAGTAGTCCGGACAGGGACGGGAAACTGTTTTTT; J: TRBJ1-4; size: -; D: TRBD1; V: TRBV19
CDR3: CASSPPTQGPFYSNQPQHF; DNA: TGTGCCAGCAGTCCCCCCACGCAGGGCCCGTTCTATAGCAATCAGCCCCAGCATTTT; J: TRBJ1-5; size: few; D: -; V: TRBV28
CDR3: CASSFHSGGGNEKLFF; DNA: TGTGCCAGCAGTTTCCACAGTGGGGGGGGAAATGAAAAACTGTTTTTT; J: TRBJ1-4; size: -; D: -; V: TRBV6-5
CDR3: CALGQPTYGYTF; DNA: TGTGCCCTGGGACAGCCCACCTATGGCTACACCTTC; J: TRBJ1-2; size: -; D: TRBD1; V: TRBV10-3
CDR3: CASSIRGGEETQYF; DNA: TGTGCCAGTAGTATCCGAGGTGGGGAAGAGACCCAGTACTTC; J: TRBJ2-5; size: -; D: -; V: TRBV19